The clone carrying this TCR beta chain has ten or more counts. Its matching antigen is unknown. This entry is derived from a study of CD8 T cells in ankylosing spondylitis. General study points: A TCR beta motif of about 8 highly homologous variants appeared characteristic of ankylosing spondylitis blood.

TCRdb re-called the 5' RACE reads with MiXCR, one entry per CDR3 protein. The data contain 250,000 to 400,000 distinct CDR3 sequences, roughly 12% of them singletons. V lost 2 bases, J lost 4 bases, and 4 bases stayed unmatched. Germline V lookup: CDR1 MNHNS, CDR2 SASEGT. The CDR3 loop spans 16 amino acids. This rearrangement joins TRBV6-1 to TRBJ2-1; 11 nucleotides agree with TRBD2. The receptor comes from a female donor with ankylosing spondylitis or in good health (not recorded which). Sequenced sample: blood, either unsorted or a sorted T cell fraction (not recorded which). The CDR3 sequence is CASSESSGGTYNEQFF. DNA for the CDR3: TGTGCCAGCAGTGAATCTAGCGGGGGGACTTACAATGAGCAGTTCTTC.